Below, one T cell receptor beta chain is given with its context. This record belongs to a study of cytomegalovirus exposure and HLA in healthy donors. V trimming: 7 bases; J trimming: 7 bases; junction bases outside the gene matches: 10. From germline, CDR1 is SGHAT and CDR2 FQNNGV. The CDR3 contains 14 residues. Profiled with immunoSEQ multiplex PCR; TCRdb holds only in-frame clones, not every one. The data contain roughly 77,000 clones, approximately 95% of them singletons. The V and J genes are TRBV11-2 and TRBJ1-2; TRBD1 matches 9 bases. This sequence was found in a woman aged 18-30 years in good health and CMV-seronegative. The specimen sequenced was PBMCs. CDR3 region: CASTFDRGTAGYTF. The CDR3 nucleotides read TGTGCCAGCACCTTCGACAGGGGGACTGCTGGCTACACCTTC.